Described below is a single T cell receptor beta chain sequence and its context. Its antigen is undetermined. The data are from a study of cytotoxic CD8 clonotypes in ibrutinib-treated CLL. The germline V and J ends were trimmed by 6 bases and 7 bases, with 15 bases remaining between them. Germline CDR1 and CDR2: SQVTM and ANQGSEA. This CDR3 contains 13 residues. General study findings and limits: Once treatment began, public clonotypes, which were uncommon, contracted or stayed stable.

The table came from immunoSEQ multiplex PCR; TCRdb's copy has only in-frame clones and leaves some out. The sample has around 200,000 clones, approximately 79% seen once; the top ten hold approximately 10%. This clonotype was sampled from a human donor with chronic lymphocytic leukemia. The V call is TRBV29-1, the J call TRBJ2-2; tentatively, D is TRBD1 or TRBD2 (5 bases each). The sample was PBMCs, taken after 12 months of ibrutinib treatment. In DNA form, the CDR3 reads TGCAGCGTAGACTTGGGGGTAGTCGGGGAGCTGTTTTTT. The encoded protein is CSVDLGVVGELFF.